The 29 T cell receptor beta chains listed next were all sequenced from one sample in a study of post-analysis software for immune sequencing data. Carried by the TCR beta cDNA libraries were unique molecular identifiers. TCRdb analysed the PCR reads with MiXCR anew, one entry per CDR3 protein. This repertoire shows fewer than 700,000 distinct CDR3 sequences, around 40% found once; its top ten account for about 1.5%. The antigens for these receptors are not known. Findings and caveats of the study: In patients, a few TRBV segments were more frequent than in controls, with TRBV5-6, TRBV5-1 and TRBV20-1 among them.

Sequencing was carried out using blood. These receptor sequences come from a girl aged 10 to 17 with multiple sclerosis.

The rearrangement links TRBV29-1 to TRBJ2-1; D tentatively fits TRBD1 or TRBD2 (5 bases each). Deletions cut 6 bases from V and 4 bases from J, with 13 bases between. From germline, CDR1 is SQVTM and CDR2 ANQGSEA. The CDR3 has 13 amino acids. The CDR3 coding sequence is TGCAGCGTGAGTCCCGGGGCTTACAATGAGCAGTTCTTC. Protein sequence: CSVSPGAYNEQFF.

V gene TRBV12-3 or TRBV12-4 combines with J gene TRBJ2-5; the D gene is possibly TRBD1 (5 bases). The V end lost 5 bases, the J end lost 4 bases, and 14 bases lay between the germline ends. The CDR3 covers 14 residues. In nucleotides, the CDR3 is TGTGCCAGCAGTACAGGAGCGTTCGGAGAGACCCAGTACTTC. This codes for CASSTGAFGETQYF.

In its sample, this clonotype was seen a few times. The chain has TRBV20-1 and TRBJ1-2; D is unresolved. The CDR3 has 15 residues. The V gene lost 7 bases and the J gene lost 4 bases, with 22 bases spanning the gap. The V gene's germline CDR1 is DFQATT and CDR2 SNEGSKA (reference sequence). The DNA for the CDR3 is TGCAGTGTTGATTCCGGGATCCGGAGGAGCTATGGCTACACCTTC. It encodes CSVDSGIRRSYGYTF.

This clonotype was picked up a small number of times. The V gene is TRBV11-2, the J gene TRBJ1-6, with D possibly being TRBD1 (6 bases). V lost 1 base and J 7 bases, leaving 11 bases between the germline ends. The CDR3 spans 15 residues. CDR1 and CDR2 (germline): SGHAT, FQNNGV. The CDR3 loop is CASSLGAGENSPLHF. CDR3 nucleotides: TGTGCCAGCAGCTTAGGTGCAGGGGAGAATTCACCCCTCCACTTT.

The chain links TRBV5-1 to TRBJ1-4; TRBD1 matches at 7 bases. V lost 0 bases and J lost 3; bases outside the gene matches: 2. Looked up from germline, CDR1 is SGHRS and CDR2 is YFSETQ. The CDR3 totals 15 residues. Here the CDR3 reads CASSLAGTANEKLFF. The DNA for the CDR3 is TGCGCCAGCAGCTTGGCCGGGACAGCTAATGAAAAACTGTTTTTT.

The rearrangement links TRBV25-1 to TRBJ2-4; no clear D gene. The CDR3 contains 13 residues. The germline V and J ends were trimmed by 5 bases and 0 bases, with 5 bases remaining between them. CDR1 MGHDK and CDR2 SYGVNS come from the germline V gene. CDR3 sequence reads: CASSKGAKNIQYF. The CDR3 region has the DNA TGTGCCAGCAGTAAGGGAGCCAAAAACATTCAGTACTTC.

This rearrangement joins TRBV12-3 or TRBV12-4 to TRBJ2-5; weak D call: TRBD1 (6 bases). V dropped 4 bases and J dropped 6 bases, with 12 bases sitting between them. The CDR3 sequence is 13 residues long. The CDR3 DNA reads TGTGCCAGCAGTTCCGGACAGTCGAAGACCCAGTACTTC. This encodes CASSSGQSKTQYF.

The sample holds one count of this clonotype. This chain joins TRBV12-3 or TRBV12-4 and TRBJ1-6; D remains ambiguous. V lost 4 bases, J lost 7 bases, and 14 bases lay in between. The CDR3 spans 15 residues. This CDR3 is CASSSLPKGNSPLHF. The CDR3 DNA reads TGTGCCAGCAGTTCTCTCCCAAAAGGAAATTCACCCCTCCACTTT.

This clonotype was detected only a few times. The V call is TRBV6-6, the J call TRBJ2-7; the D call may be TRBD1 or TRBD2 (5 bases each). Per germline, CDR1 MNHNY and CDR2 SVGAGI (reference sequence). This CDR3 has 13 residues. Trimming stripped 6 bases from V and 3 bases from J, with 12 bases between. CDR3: CASRGDGVYEQYF. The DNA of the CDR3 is TGTGCCAGCAGGGGGGACGGAGTCTACGAGCAGTACTTC.

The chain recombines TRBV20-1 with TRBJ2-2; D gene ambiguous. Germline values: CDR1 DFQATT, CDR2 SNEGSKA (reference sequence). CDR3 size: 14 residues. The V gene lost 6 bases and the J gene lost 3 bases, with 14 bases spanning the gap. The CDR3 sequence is CSAIRVADTGELFF. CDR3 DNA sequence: TGCAGTGCCATTAGGGTGGCTGACACCGGGGAGCTGTTTTTT.

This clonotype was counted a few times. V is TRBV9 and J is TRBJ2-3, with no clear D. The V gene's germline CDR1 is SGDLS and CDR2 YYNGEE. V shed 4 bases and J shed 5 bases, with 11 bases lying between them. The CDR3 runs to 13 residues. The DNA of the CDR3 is TGTGCCAGCAGCCTACACGAAGGAGATACGCAGTATTTT. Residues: CASSLHEGDTQYF.

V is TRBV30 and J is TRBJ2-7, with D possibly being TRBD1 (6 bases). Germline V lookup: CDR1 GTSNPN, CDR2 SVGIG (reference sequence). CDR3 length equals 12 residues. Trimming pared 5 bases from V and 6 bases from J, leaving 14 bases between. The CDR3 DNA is TGTGCCTGGGGGACATCCAGCTCCGAGCAGTACTTC. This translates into CAWGTSSSEQYF. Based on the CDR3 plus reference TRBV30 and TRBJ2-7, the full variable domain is SQTIHQWPATLVQPVGSPLSLECTVEGTSNPNLYWYRQAAGRGLQLLFYSVGIGQISSEVPQNLSASRPQDRQFILSSKKLLLSDSGFYLCAWGTSSSEQYFGPGTRLTVT.

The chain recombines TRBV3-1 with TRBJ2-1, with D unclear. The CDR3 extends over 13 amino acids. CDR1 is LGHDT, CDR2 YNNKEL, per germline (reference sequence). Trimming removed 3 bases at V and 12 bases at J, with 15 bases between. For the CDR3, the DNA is TGTGCCAGCAGCCAGACGGACGACGGTGGGCAGTTCTTC. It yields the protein CASSQTDDGGQFF.

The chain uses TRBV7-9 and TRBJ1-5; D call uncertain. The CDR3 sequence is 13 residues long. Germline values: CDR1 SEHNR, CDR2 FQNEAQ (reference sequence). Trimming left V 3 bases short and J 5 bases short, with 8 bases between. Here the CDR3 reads CASSLVSDQPQHF. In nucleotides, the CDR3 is TGTGCCAGCAGCTTGGTCAGTGATCAGCCCCAGCATTTT.

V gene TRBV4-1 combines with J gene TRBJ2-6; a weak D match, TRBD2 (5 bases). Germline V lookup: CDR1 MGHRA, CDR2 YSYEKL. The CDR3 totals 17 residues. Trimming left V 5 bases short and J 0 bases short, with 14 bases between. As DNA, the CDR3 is TGCGCCAGCAGCGGACGGGGATTCGACTCTGGGGCCAACGTCCTGACTTTC. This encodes CASSGRGFDSGANVLTF.

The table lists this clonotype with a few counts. The CDR3 nucleotides read TGTGCCAGCAGCTCTCCCCTAACGGGACAGGGGATTTACCTCACAGATACGCAGTATTTT. Protein product: CASSSPLTGQGIYLTDTQYF. The chain employs TRBV11-2 and TRBJ2-3, with TRBD1 matching 10 bases. Germline CDR1 reads SGHAT; CDR2 reads FQNNGV. The CDR3 is made up of 20 amino acids. The V gene end was trimmed by 4 bases and the J gene end by 2 bases; junction bases not matched to a gene: 18.

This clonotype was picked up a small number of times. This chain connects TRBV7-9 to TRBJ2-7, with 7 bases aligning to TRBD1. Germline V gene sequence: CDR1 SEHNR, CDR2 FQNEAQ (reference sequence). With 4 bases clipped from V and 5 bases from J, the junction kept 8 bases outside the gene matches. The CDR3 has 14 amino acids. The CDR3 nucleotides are TGTGCCAGCAGCTCCCGACAGGGTAGCCACGAGCAGTACTTC. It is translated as CASSSRQGSHEQYF.

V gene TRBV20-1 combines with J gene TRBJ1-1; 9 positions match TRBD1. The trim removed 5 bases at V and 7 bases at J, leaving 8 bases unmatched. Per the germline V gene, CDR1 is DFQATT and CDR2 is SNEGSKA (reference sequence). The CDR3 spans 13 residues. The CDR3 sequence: CSAAPGQGIEAFF. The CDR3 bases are TGCAGTGCTGCCCCGGGACAGGGCATTGAAGCTTTCTTT.

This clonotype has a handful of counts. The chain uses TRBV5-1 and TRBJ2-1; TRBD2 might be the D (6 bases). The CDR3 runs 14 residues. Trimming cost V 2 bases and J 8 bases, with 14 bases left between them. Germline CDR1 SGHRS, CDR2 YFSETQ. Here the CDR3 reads CASSFILAKDEQFF. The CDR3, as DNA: TGCGCCAGCAGCTTTATCCTAGCGAAGGATGAGCAGTTCTTC.

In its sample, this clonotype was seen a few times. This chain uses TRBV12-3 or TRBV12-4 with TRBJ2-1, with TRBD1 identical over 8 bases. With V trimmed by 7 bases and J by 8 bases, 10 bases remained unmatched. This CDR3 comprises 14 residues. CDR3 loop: CASKYDRGVDEQFF. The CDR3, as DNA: TGTGCCAGCAAATACGACAGGGGAGTCGATGAGCAGTTCTTC.

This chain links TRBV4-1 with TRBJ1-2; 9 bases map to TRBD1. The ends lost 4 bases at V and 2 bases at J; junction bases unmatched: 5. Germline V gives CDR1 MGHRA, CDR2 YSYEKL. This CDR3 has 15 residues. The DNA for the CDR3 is TGCGCCAGCAGCCCCGGGACAGGGAACAACTATGGCTACACCTTC. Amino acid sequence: CASSPGTGNNYGYTF.

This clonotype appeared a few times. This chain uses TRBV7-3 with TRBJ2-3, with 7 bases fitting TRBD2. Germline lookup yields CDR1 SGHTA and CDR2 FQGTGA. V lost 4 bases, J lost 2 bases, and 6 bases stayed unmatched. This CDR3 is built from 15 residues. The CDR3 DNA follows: TGTGCCAGCAGCTCGGGGGGACTATACACAGATACGCAGTATTTT. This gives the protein CASSSGGLYTDTQYF.

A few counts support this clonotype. The CDR3 nucleotides are TGCGCCAGCAGCCATCGGAATCCTAACTATGGCTACACCTTC. Amino acids: CASSHRNPNYGYTF. This chain uses TRBV4-1 with TRBJ1-2; the D is unclear. The CDR3 totals 14 residues. From germline, CDR1 is MGHRA and CDR2 YSYEKL. Between the trimmed V and J ends, which lost 3 bases and 0 bases, there was a span of 8 bases.

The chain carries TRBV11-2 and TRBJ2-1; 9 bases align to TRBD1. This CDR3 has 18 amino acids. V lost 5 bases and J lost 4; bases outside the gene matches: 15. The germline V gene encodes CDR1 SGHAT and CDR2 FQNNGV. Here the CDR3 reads CASSPAWFDRGFYNEQFF. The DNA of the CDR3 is TGTGCCAGCAGCCCAGCTTGGTTCGACAGGGGGTTTTACAATGAGCAGTTCTTC.

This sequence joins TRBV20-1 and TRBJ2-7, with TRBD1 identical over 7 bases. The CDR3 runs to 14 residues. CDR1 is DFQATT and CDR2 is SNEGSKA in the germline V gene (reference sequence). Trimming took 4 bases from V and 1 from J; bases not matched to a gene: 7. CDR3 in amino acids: CSAKGTDNSYEQYF. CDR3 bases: TGCAGTGCTAAGGGGACAGACAATTCCTACGAGCAGTACTTC.

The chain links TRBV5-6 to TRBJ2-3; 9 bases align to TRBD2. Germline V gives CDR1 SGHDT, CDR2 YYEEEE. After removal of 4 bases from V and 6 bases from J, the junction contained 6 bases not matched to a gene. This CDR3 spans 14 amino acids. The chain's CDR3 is CASSQKRGADTQYF. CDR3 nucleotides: TGTGCCAGCAGCCAAAAGCGGGGGGCGGATACGCAGTATTTT.

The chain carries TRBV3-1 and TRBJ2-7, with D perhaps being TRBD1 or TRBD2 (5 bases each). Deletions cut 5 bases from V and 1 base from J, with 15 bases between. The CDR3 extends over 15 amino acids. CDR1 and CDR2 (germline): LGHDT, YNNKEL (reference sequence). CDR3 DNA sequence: TGTGCCAGCAGCTCCCGGGACGGAGTTTCCTACGAGCAGTACTTC. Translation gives CASSSRDGVSYEQYF.

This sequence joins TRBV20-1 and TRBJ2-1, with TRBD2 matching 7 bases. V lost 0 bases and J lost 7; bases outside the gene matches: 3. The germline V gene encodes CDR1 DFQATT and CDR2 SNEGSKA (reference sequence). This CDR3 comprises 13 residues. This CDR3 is CSARDGRGNEQFF. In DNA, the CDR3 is TGCAGTGCTAGAGATGGGCGGGGGAATGAGCAGTTCTTC.

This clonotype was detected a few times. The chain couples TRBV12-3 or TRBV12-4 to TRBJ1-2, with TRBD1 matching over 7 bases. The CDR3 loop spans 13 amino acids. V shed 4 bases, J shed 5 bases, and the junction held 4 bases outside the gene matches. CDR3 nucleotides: TGTGCCAGCAGTTACAGGGGCGGTTATGGCTACACCTTC. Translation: CASSYRGGYGYTF.